This is a list of T cell receptor beta chains from one sample in a study of cytomegalovirus exposure and HLA in healthy donors. Assay used: immunoSEQ multiplex PCR; TCRdb lists only in-frame clones, some missing. The data show over 110,000 clones, with roughly 77% seen just once and more than 3% held by the top ten. Sample: PBMCs. The receptors originated from a female donor in good health and CMV-seronegative. The CDR3 runs from the conserved cysteine through the conserved F or W. The order of the fields is D gene, clone size, J gene, V gene, CDR3 DNA, CDR3 protein. A D gene is named only where the DNA matches it firmly. Clone size is not always given. Where it is, it says once, few, many or a class for expanded clones.

d_gene: TRBD2; abundance: .; j_gene: TRBJ2-7; v_gene: TRBV5-6; CDR3nt: TGTGCCAGCAGCTTCATCAGCGGGGGGAGGTACGAGCAGTACTTC; CDR3aa: CASSFISGGRYEQYF
d_gene: TRBD1; abundance: .; j_gene: TRBJ1-5; v_gene: TRBV7-9; CDR3nt: TGTGCCAGCAGCCCGCAGGGGGCAGGCAATCAGCCCCAGCATTTT; CDR3aa: CASSPQGAGNQPQHF
d_gene: TRBD2; abundance: once; j_gene: TRBJ2-7; v_gene: TRBV5-6; CDR3nt: TGTGCCAGCAGCCACCTGACTAGCGGGAGCGGCGACGAGCAGTACTTC; CDR3aa: CASSHLTSGSGDEQYF
d_gene: .; abundance: .; j_gene: TRBJ1-2; v_gene: TRBV28; CDR3nt: TGTGCCAGCAGTTTATGGGAACGGGGGGCCGACTATGGCTACACCTTC; CDR3aa: CASSLWERGADYGYTF
d_gene: TRBD2; abundance: .; j_gene: TRBJ2-1; v_gene: TRBV10-3; CDR3nt: TGTGCCATCAGTTATACTAGCGGGGAGGGCAATGAGCAGTTCTTC; CDR3aa: CAISYTSGEGNEQFF
d_gene: .; abundance: .; j_gene: TRBJ1-2; v_gene: TRBV4-1; CDR3nt: TGCGCCAGCAGCCCGCATTCCGTACAGAGGGTCCCTGACGGCTACACCTTC; CDR3aa: CASSPHSVQRVPDGYTF
d_gene: .; abundance: .; j_gene: TRBJ2-7; v_gene: TRBV28; CDR3nt: TGTGCCAGCAGTCTCCCACAGAGCTCCTACGAGCAGTACTTC; CDR3aa: CASSLPQSSYEQYF
d_gene: .; abundance: .; j_gene: TRBJ2-7; v_gene: TRBV5-1; CDR3nt: TGCGCCAGCAGCTTGTTGGCAGGGTCCAACTACGAGCAGTACTTC; CDR3aa: CASSLLAGSNYEQYF
d_gene: .; abundance: few; j_gene: TRBJ1-1; v_gene: TRBV28; CDR3nt: TGTGCCAGCACGGTAGGACAGTCGAACACTGAAGCTTTCTTT; CDR3aa: CASTVGQSNTEAFF
d_gene: TRBD1; abundance: .; j_gene: TRBJ1-6; v_gene: TRBV7-8; CDR3nt: TGTGCCAGCAGCTTAGCGGCGGGACAGGGGGCGGGTAATTCACCCCTCCACTTT; CDR3aa: CASSLAAGQGAGNSPLHF
d_gene: .; abundance: once; j_gene: TRBJ2-5; v_gene: TRBV7-9; CDR3nt: TGTTCCAGCAGCGCCACAGGGTCTAAAGAGACCCAGTACTTC; CDR3aa: CSSSATGSKETQYF
d_gene: TRBD2; abundance: .; j_gene: TRBJ2-2; v_gene: TRBV2; CDR3nt: TGTGCCAGCAGGCGACTAGCGGGAGGGGGGGCCGGGGAGCTGTTTTTT; CDR3aa: CASRRLAGGGAGELFF
d_gene: TRBD1; abundance: .; j_gene: TRBJ2-1; v_gene: TRBV5-1; CDR3nt: TGCGCCAGCACCCAAGGAGCCGGGACAGGCTACAATGAGCAGTTCTTC; CDR3aa: CASTQGAGTGYNEQFF
d_gene: .; abundance: .; j_gene: TRBJ1-2; v_gene: TRBV7-2; CDR3nt: TGTGCCAGCAGCTCCCCTCCCAGCCGGCGGAGTGGCTACACCTTC; CDR3aa: CASSSPPSRRSGYTF
d_gene: TRBD1; abundance: few; j_gene: TRBJ2-2; v_gene: TRBV6-6; CDR3nt: TGTGCCAGCAGTTACTCGAGCAGGGGGCGGGCCGGGGAGCTGTTTTTT; CDR3aa: CASSYSSRGRAGELFF
d_gene: .; abundance: .; j_gene: TRBJ1-4; v_gene: TRBV5-1; CDR3nt: TGCGCCAGCAGCTACCGGTCGTTTGGTGAAAAACTGTTTTTT; CDR3aa: CASSYRSFGEKLFF
d_gene: .; abundance: .; j_gene: TRBJ2-7; v_gene: TRBV7-2; CDR3nt: TGTGCCAGCAGCGCTCGACAGATCCACTACGAGCAGTACTTC; CDR3aa: CASSARQIHYEQYF
d_gene: .; abundance: .; j_gene: TRBJ1-1; v_gene: TRBV19; CDR3nt: TGTGCCAGTAGCCTCGGGAGGGGGACTGAAGCTTTCTTT; CDR3aa: CASSLGRGTEAFF
d_gene: .; abundance: .; j_gene: TRBJ2-7; v_gene: TRBV18; CDR3nt: TGTGCCAGCTCACCACTCACAGCCTACGAGCAGTACTTC; CDR3aa: CASSPLTAYEQYF
d_gene: .; abundance: .; j_gene: TRBJ2-2; v_gene: TRBV25-1; CDR3nt: TGTGCCAGCAGCACTCCGAACACCGGGGAGCTGTTTTTT; CDR3aa: CASSTPNTGELFF
d_gene: TRBD2; abundance: once; j_gene: TRBJ2-3; v_gene: TRBV4-3; CDR3nt: TGCGCCAGCAGCCAAGATGGAAGCGGGAGGTTGGGGACAGATACGCAGTATTTT; CDR3aa: CASSQDGSGRLGTDTQYF
d_gene: TRBD2; abundance: .; j_gene: TRBJ2-7; v_gene: TRBV7-6; CDR3nt: TGTGCCAGCAGCCCCGGACTAGCGGGATCCGAGCAGTACTTC; CDR3aa: CASSPGLAGSEQYF